This T cell receptor beta chain was profiled in a study of blood T cells in healthy people across ages. Regarding the study as a whole: Estimates drawn from one million T cells were deemed to understate diversity. Long-lived donors had more naive CD4+ cells and higher diversity than aged donors.

With regard to this clonotype: Its antigen is currently unknown.

Through a sample-barcoded 5' primer and a J-beta primer mix, a second PCR was run for roughly 6 to 12 cycles. TCRdb redid the calling of the 5' RACE reads with MiXCR, one entry per CDR3 protein. The sample lists roughly 1,800,000 distinct CDR3 sequences; 40% to 55% were seen once. The CDR3 loop spans 14 amino acids. Germline CDR1 MNHEY, CDR2 SVGAGI. Trimming cost V 6 bases and J 3 bases; bases outside gene matches: 5. What was sequenced was blood. The V gene is TRBV6-5, the J gene TRBJ1-1, with TRBD1 matching 9 bases. This receptor was obtained from a woman aged 40 to 49 in good health. CDR3: CASRRGTGYTEAFF. DNA for the CDR3: TGTGCCAGCAGAAGGGGGACAGGGTACACTGAAGCTTTCTTT.